Following are 25 T cell receptor beta chains from one sample sequenced in a study of control samples from healthy donors and cancer patients. Clones were read by immunoSEQ multiplex PCR, and TCRdb kept only the in-frame ones, dropping some. Of around 68,000 clones listed, roughly 84% are singletons. Sequenced sample: blood. The receptor set was obtained from a man aged 45-65 years in good health.

The rearrangement uses TRBV7-8 and TRBJ2-3; the D gene is possibly TRBD2 (6 bases). The length of the CDR3 is 14 residues. Germline V gene data show CDR1 as SGHVS and CDR2 as FQNEAQ. V lost 1 base, J lost 7 bases, and 12 bases lay in between. CDR3 amino acids: CASSLGRAVNTQYF. The CDR3 coding sequence is TGTGCCAGCAGCTTAGGGAGGGCGGTGAATACGCAGTATTTT.

V is TRBV6-6 and J is TRBJ2-7; 10 nucleotides agree with TRBD2. There are 17 residues in the CDR3. V shed 5 bases, J shed 5 bases, and the junction held 15 bases outside the gene matches. The germline V gene encodes CDR1 MNHNY and CDR2 SVGAGI (reference sequence). The CDR3 sequence: CASSPRGPSGRTNEQYF. The CDR3 DNA follows: TGTGCCAGCAGTCCCCGGGGCCCTAGCGGGAGAACCAACGAGCAGTACTTC.

The chain's CDR3 is CASSPKGLGTDTQYF. The CDR3 DNA follows: TGTGCCAGCAGTCCAAAGGGACTCGGCACAGATACGCAGTATTTT. This sequence joins TRBV27 and TRBJ2-3, with TRBD2 as a possible D gene (6 bases). CDR1 and CDR2 (germline): MNHEY, SMNVEV (reference sequence). V was trimmed by 5 bases and J by 1 base, leaving 13 bases between them. This CDR3 contains 15 residues.

The V call is TRBV5-1, the J call TRBJ2-7; 10 nucleotides agree with TRBD2. From germline, CDR1 is SGHRS and CDR2 YFSETQ. Trimming at V came to 4 bases and at J to 4 bases, leaving 11 bases not matched to a gene. The CDR3 runs to 16 residues. The CDR3 here is CASSPWLPSGSYEQYF. The DNA for the CDR3 is TGCGCCAGCAGCCCCTGGCTGCCTAGCGGGAGTTACGAGCAGTACTTC.

The chain combines TRBV9 with TRBJ1-2; no clear D. Trimming removed 3 bases at V and 8 bases at J, with 11 bases between. Germline loops: CDR1 SGDLS, CDR2 YYNGEE. The CDR3 is 12 residues long. The CDR3: CASSDTTQGYTF. The CDR3 DNA is TGTGCCAGCAGCGATACGACGCAAGGCTACACCTTC.

The rearrangement uses TRBV19 and TRBJ1-2; maybe TRBD1 (6 bases). There are 16 residues in the CDR3. CDR1 and CDR2 from the germline V gene are LNHDA and SQIVND (reference sequence). V was shortened by 3 bases and J by 2 bases, with 16 bases between the two germline ends. CDR3 nucleotides: TGTGCCAGTAGTATTAGTACAGGGAGTGGGAACTATGGCTACACCTTC. It translates to CASSISTGSGNYGYTF. Looking up the rest from reference TRBV19 and TRBJ1-2 gives the full variable domain: DGGITQSPKYLFRKEGQNVTLSCEQNLNHDAMYWYRQDPGQGLRLIYYSQIVNDFQKGDIAEGYSVSREKKESFPLTVTSAQKNPTAFYLCASSISTGSGNYGYTFGSGTRLTVV.

V is TRBV21-1 and J is TRBJ2-2; the table names TRBD2, a call not compared with the DNA. TRBV21-1 is labeled a pseudogene. The CDR3 is made up of 20 amino acids. The CDR3 reads CASSKPLGGTSGRSTGELFF. The CDR3 DNA follows: TGTGCCAGCAGCAAACCTCTGGGGGGGACTAGCGGGAGGAGTACCGGGGAGCTGTTTTTT.

The rearrangement joins TRBV5-1 to TRBJ2-2; tentative D call: TRBD2 (5 bases). In germline, CDR1 is SGHRS, CDR2 YFSETQ. V lost 6 bases to trimming and J lost 4 bases, with 10 bases between them. This CDR3 spans 13 amino acids. The CDR3 loop reads CASTDWTTGELFF. The CDR3 nucleotides read TGCGCCAGCACGGACTGGACCACCGGGGAGCTGTTTTTT.

The rearrangement joins TRBV10-3 to TRBJ2-3, with 7 bases matching TRBD1. The CDR3 length is 16 residues. The V gene end was trimmed by 0 bases and the J gene end by 2 bases; junction bases not matched to a gene: 5. Germline values: CDR1 ENHRY, CDR2 SYGVKD. The CDR3 DNA is TGTGCCATCAGTGAGTCGGTACAGGGGTTCACAGATACGCAGTATTTT. It encodes CAISESVQGFTDTQYF.

The chain is built from TRBV12-3 or TRBV12-4 and TRBJ1-2; 9 positions agree with TRBD1. CDR3 size: 13 residues. V shed 6 bases, J shed 7 bases, and the junction held 6 bases outside the gene matches. The CDR3 nucleotides read TGTGCCAGCAGGTCCCGGGACAGGGTTGGCTACACCTTC. This translates into CASRSRDRVGYTF.

The CDR3 loop reads CASSLAAGPGYGYTF. The CDR3 DNA reads as TGTGCCAGCAGCTTAGCGGCAGGGCCAGGCTATGGCTACACCTTC. This chain connects TRBV11-2 to TRBJ1-2; a weak D match, TRBD1 (5 bases). In germline, CDR1 is SGHAT, CDR2 FQNNGV. The CDR3 is 15 residues long. The V gene lost 1 base and the J gene lost 4 bases, with 13 bases spanning the gap.

The V and J genes are TRBV21-1 and TRBJ1-2; TRBD1 is the table's D call and was not checked against the DNA. TRBV21-1 is annotated as a pseudogene. The CDR3 contains 12 residues. The CDR3: CASSRDRSGYTF. Written as DNA, the CDR3 is TGTGCCAGCAGCCGGGACAGGAGTGGCTACACCTTC.

The V call is TRBV5-1, the J call TRBJ2-7, with TRBD2 matching 7 bases. CDR1 is SGHRS, CDR2 YFSETQ, per germline. Trimming cost V 3 bases and J 6 bases; bases outside gene matches: 6. The CDR3 runs 13 residues. DNA for the CDR3: TGCGCCAGCAGCTCACCGGGGGGATCCGAGCAGTACTTC. Protein: CASSSPGGSEQYF.

This clone was recorded a few times. The chain combines TRBV28 with TRBJ1-5; D gene uncertain. The V gene lost 8 bases and the J gene lost 2 bases, with 19 bases spanning the gap. The germline V gene has CDR1 MDHEN and CDR2 SYDVKM. The CDR3 is 16 residues long. The CDR3 nucleotides read TGTGCCAGCCACCTCCGCGGGGAGGATGGCAATCAGCCCCAGCATTTT. Residues: CASHLRGEDGNQPQHF.

Notes on this clone: Other DNA sequences in the same sample also yield this CDR3. The chain employs TRBV5-4 and TRBJ2-7; D gene uncertain. Germline-derived CDR1 and CDR2 are SGHNT and YYREEE (reference sequence). The CDR3 is 11 amino acids. V dropped 4 bases and J dropped 6 bases, with 8 bases sitting between them. The CDR3 coding sequence is TGTGCCAGCAGCCTAGGACCCGAGCAGTACTTC. Its protein product is CASSLGPEQYF.

This clone was detected a few times. This chain connects TRBV7-9 to TRBJ2-7, with TRBD2 identical over 8 bases. The CDR3 loop spans 13 amino acids. Per the germline V gene, CDR1 is SEHNR and CDR2 is FQNEAQ (reference sequence). V was clipped by 1 base and J by 5 bases; unmatched bases: 1. The CDR3 DNA sequence: TGTGCCAGCAGCTTAGTTAGCGGGAACGAGCAGTACTTC. It translates to CASSLVSGNEQYF.

The chain couples TRBV3-1 (or the pseudogene TRBV3-2) to TRBJ1-1; D gene ambiguous. V was pared by 4 bases and J by 2 bases, with 14 bases between. The CDR3 has 15 amino acids. Germline values: CDR1 LGHDT, CDR2 YNNKEL (reference sequence). CDR3 loop: CASSPLTGGNTEAFF. CDR3 coding DNA: TGTGCCAGCAGCCCGTTGACGGGTGGCAACACTGAAGCTTTCTTT.

The chain couples TRBV6-1 to TRBJ1-5, with D unresolved. Germline CDR1 and CDR2: MNHNS and SASEGT. The germline V and J ends were trimmed by 2 bases and 3 bases, with 8 bases remaining between them. The CDR3 has 14 residues. CDR3 loop: CASSEHRFNQPQHF. The CDR3 nucleotides read TGTGCCAGCAGTGAACACCGCTTCAATCAGCCCCAGCATTTT.

The V call is TRBV18, the J call TRBJ1-4; 8 bases are a match to TRBD1. There are 14 residues in the CDR3. Germline V CDR1 and CDR2: KGHSH, LQKENI. Trimming cost V 2 bases and J 10 bases; bases outside gene matches: 6. The CDR3 sequence: CASSPERGQGKLFF. The CDR3 DNA sequence: TGTGCCAGCTCACCAGAGAGAGGACAGGGAAAACTGTTTTTT. The full variable domain, completed using reference TRBV18 and TRBJ1-4, is NAGVMQNPRHLVRRRGQEARLRCSPMKGHSHVYWYRQLPEEGLKFMVYLQKENIIDESGMPKERFSAEFPKEGPSILRIQQVVRGDSAAYFCASSPERGQGKLFFGSGTQLSVL.

The chain has TRBV7-9 and TRBJ1-1; possible D gene TRBD1, 5 bases. This CDR3 contains 14 residues. The germline V gene encodes CDR1 SEHNR and CDR2 FQNEAQ (reference sequence). The V end was cut by 6 bases, the J end by 3 bases, with 14 bases between. This CDR3 is CASRRTGLDTEAFF. The CDR3 DNA sequence: TGTGCCAGCAGACGAACAGGCCTTGACACTGAAGCTTTCTTT.

The chain recombines TRBV7-8 with TRBJ2-7, with D perhaps given as TRBD1 or TRBD2 (5 bases each). In germline, CDR1 is SGHVS, CDR2 FQNEAQ. The V and J ends lost 3 bases and 6 bases respectively, with 21 bases between them. The CDR3 totals 16 residues. The CDR3 reads CASSFTDGTGRGEQYF. The DNA for the CDR3 is TGTGCCAGCAGCTTTACCGACGGGACCGGCCGGGGCGAGCAGTACTTC.

V is TRBV7-6 and J is TRBJ1-1; TRBD1 matches 8 bases. This CDR3 has 16 amino acids. V was clipped by 4 bases and J by 5 bases; unmatched bases: 12. Germline values: CDR1 SGHVS, CDR2 FNYEAQ. CDR3 sequence reads: CASSSRFGQGGTEAFF. CDR3 bases: TGTGCCAGCAGCTCTCGGTTCGGACAGGGAGGAACTGAAGCTTTCTTT.

The rearrangement uses TRBV5-1 and TRBJ2-1; unclear D gene. V lost 0 bases to trimming and J lost 0 bases, with 10 bases between them. The CDR3 totals 16 residues. Germline values: CDR1 SGHRS, CDR2 YFSETQ. The CDR3 DNA follows: TGCGCCAGCAGCTTGGATGGCGGCACCTCCTACAATGAGCAGTTCTTC. It yields the protein CASSLDGGTSYNEQFF.

This clone was counted a few times. The chain recombines TRBV6-2 or TRBV6-3 with TRBJ2-4; 10 nucleotides line up with TRBD1. Germline trimming cut 5 bases from V and 5 bases from J; bases unmatched to any gene: 15. The CDR3 is made up of 18 amino acids. Germline values: CDR1 MNHEY, CDR2 SVGEGT. This CDR3 reads CASSQRQGARFGENIQYF. Written as DNA, the CDR3 is TGTGCCAGCAGTCAAAGACAGGGGGCGCGTTTTGGAGAAAACATTCAGTACTTC.

The chain uses TRBV6-5 and TRBJ1-6; D gene uncertain. The CDR3 spans 12 residues. V was trimmed by 5 bases and J by 6 bases, leaving 5 bases between them. Germline CDR1 is MNHEY and CDR2 is SVGAGI. The CDR3 nucleotides read TGTGCCAGCAGTCGACCTAATTCACCCCTCCACTTT. It is translated as CASSRPNSPLHF.